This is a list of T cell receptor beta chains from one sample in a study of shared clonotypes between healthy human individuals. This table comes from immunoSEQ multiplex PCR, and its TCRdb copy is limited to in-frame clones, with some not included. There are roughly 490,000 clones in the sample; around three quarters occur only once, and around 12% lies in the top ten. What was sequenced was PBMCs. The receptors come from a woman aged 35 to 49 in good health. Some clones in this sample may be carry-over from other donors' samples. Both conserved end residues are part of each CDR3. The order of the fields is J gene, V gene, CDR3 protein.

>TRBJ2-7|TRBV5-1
CASSLAGQGLLYEQYF
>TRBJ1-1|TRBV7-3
CASSKIQGAEAFF
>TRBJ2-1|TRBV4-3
CASSDGLAYNEQFF
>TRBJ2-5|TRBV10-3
CATRELSGGQETQYF
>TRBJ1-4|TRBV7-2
CASSLAPTRNEKLFF
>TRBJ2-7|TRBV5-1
CASSSGGTSGSYEQYF
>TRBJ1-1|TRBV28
CASSLRQEVGEAFF
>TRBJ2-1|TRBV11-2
CASSLGASAYNEQFF
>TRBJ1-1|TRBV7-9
CASTPMGDSNTEAFF
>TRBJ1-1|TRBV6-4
CASSVGQGSTEAFF
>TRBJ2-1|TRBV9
CASSPRSQGLAGNEQFF
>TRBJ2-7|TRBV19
CASSIVGQGAREQYF
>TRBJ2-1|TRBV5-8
CASSLSTSGSYNEQFF
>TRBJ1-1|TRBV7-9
CASTFGDRANTEAFF
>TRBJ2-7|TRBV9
CASSVGPGGLDEQYF
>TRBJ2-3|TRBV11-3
CASSLGDSNTDTQYF